This passage covers 32 T cell receptor beta chains from one sample sequenced in a study of OX40 agonist ivuxolimab in advanced cancers. Data came from immunoSEQ multiplex PCR; TCRdb stores just in-frame clones and leaves some out. The sample holds around 49,000 clones, around nine tenths seen once. Material: CD4+ or CD8+ T cells sorted from blood, obtained in a trial of the OX40 agonist ivuxolimab. The receptors originated from an adult with an advanced solid tumor such as melanoma, head and neck, liver or kidney cancer.

The rearrangement uses TRBV30 and TRBJ2-3; 9 bases fit TRBD2. Germline-derived CDR1 and CDR2 are GTSNPN and SVGIG (reference sequence). The CDR3 has 13 residues. Losses at the gene ends were 4 bases for V and 6 bases for J; bases not matched to a gene: 5. As DNA, the CDR3 is TGTGCCTGGACTAGCGGGGTGGGGGATACGCAGTATTTT. This encodes CAWTSGVGDTQYF.

A few counts support this clone. V is TRBV4-3 and J is TRBJ1-6; 8 bases are shared with TRBD1. The germline V gene encodes CDR1 LGHNA and CDR2 YSLEER. The CDR3 contains 17 residues. V dropped 6 bases and J dropped 3; count of bases not matched to a gene: 10. CDR3 in amino acids: CASSRNPGQVYNSPLHF. CDR3 coding DNA: TGCGCCAGCAGTCGGAATCCGGGACAGGTCTATAATTCACCCCTCCACTTT.

V is TRBV7-8 and J is TRBJ2-7, with 7 bases identical to TRBD1. The junction had 10 bases not matched to a gene; V was cut back by 3 bases and J by 5 bases. CDR1 is SGHVS, CDR2 FQNEAQ, per germline. This CDR3 contains 15 residues. The CDR3 DNA sequence: TGTGCCAGCAGCTTTAATGGCAGGGGGAGTGACGAGCAGTACTTC. It translates to CASSFNGRGSDEQYF.

The chain employs TRBV7-8 and TRBJ1-1; a possible D gene is TRBD1 (6 bases). The CDR3 is 15 amino acids. The ends were cut back, 1 base at V and 1 base at J, with 10 bases in the middle. In germline, CDR1 is SGHVS, CDR2 FQNEAQ. The CDR3 DNA sequence: TGTGCCAGCAGCTTAGTCACAGGGAGGAACACTGAAGCTTTCTTT. Its translation: CASSLVTGRNTEAFF.

This clone was detected only a few times. The genes are TRBV6-6 and TRBJ1-2; D is possibly TRBD1 (5 bases). In germline, CDR1 is MNHNY, CDR2 SVGAGI (reference sequence). V was trimmed by 0 bases and J by 4 bases, leaving 9 bases between them. The CDR3 covers 14 residues. The CDR3, as DNA: TGTGCCAGCAGTTACTCGTCCGGGGGCTATGGCTACACCTTC. Amino acids: CASSYSSGGYGYTF.

This clone appeared a single time. V and J are TRBV27 and TRBJ1-5; D unclear. V lost 0 bases and J 3 bases, leaving 12 bases between the germline ends. This CDR3 comprises 16 residues. The germline gives CDR1 MNHEY, CDR2 SMNVEV (reference sequence). The CDR3 spells CASSLSAGRSNQPQHF. CDR3 coding DNA: TGTGCCAGCAGTTTATCGGCAGGCCGCTCCAATCAGCCCCAGCATTTT.

The rearrangement uses TRBV6-6 and TRBJ1-5; D not certain. Trimming removed 5 bases at V and 9 bases at J, with 23 bases between. Germline V lookup: CDR1 MNHNY, CDR2 SVGAGI (reference sequence). The length of the CDR3 is 16 residues. CDR3 in amino acids: CASSGLRDTIWGPQHF. CDR3 DNA sequence: TGTGCCAGCAGTGGCCTCCGGGATACCATTTGGGGGCCCCAGCATTTT.

The chain recombines TRBV2 with TRBJ2-2, with 7 nucleotides matching TRBD2. The germline gives CDR1 SNHLY, CDR2 FYNNEI. V lost 3 bases and J lost 5; bases outside the gene matches: 9. The CDR3 length is 16 residues. The CDR3 protein is CASSDSLAGPTGELFF. The CDR3 DNA is TGTGCCAGCAGTGATTCGTTAGCGGGTCCTACCGGGGAGCTGTTTTTT. The full variable domain, rest sourced from reference TRBV2 and TRBJ2-2, is EPEVTQTPSHQVTQMGQEVILRCVPISNHLYFYWYRQILGQKVEFLVSFYNNEISEKSEIFDDQFSVERPDGSNFTLKIRSTKLEDSAMYFCASSDSLAGPTGELFFGEGSRLTVL.

V is TRBV27 and J is TRBJ1-1; 8 nucleotides match TRBD1. Germline CDR1 reads MNHEY; CDR2 reads SMNVEV (reference sequence). The CDR3 is 16 amino acids. J was trimmed by 3 bases and V by 6 bases; bases with no gene match: 12. This chain's CDR3 is CASSLSLGQDYTEAFF. The DNA of the CDR3 is TGTGCCAGCAGCCTCTCTTTGGGACAGGACTACACTGAAGCTTTCTTT.

The gene calls are TRBV27 and TRBJ1-5; 10 bases are a match to TRBD1. CDR3 length: 14 residues. J lost 8 bases, V lost 6 bases, and 7 bases had no gene match. The germline V gene encodes CDR1 MNHEY and CDR2 SMNVEV (reference sequence). Here the CDR3 DNA reads TGTGCCAGCAGGCCCGGACAGGGGGACAAGCCCCAGCATTTT. Protein: CASRPGQGDKPQHF.

Details on this clone: The germline gene is not matched at one end of the junction; a read error may be the cause. The chain links TRBV6-5 to TRBJ2-7; maybe TRBD2 (5 bases). The CDR3 runs to 11 residues. The germline CDR1 and CDR2 sequences are MNHEY and SVGAGI. The CDR3 nucleotides are TGTGCCAGCAGTCGCCGGGGAGAGCAGCACTTC. Amino acids: CASSRRGEQHF.

This clone was detected once. The V gene is TRBV6-5, the J gene TRBJ2-3, with TRBD1 as a possible D gene (5 bases). This CDR3 is built from 14 residues. Germline values: CDR1 MNHEY, CDR2 SVGAGI. V was cut by 1 base and J by 3 bases, with 8 bases left in between. This CDR3 is CASSYWGRTDTQYF. CDR3 coding DNA: TGTGCCAGCAGTTACTGGGGCAGAACAGATACGCAGTATTTT.

V and J are TRBV27 and TRBJ2-5; D is perhaps TRBD1 (7 bases). Germline V lookup: CDR1 MNHEY, CDR2 SMNVEV (reference sequence). The CDR3 is 15 amino acids. V shed 6 bases and J shed 4 bases, with 18 bases lying between them. The CDR3 here is CASRGLLGGAETQYF. CDR3 DNA: TGTGCCAGCAGGGGACTTCTAGGGGGCGCAGAGACCCAGTACTTC.

In the case of this clone: One end of the junction does not line up with germline, which may come from a read error. The rearrangement joins TRBV4-3 to TRBJ2-7, with no clear D. CDR1 and CDR2 (germline): LGHNA, YSLEER. The CDR3 is made up of 16 amino acids. The chain's CDR3 is CASSQEGTAPAYEQYF. The CDR3 coding sequence is TGCGCCAGCAGCCAAGAAGGAACCGCGCCTGCCTATGAGCAGTACTTC.

The gene calls are TRBV6-5 and TRBJ2-2; possibly TRBD1 or TRBD2 for D (5 bases each). Germline V gene sequence: CDR1 MNHEY, CDR2 SVGAGI. V lost 2 bases and J lost 5, with 12 bases in between. This CDR3 region has 15 residues. CDR3 bases: TGTGCCAGCAGTTACGGGACGCCCGGTACCGGGGAGCTGTTTTTT. It codes for CASSYGTPGTGELFF.

The chain joins TRBV5-6 to TRBJ1-1; no reliable D call. The V end was cut by 1 base, the J end by 1 base, with 8 bases between. This CDR3 comprises 14 residues. Germline CDR1 and CDR2: SGHDT and YYEEEE. The CDR3 nucleotides are TGTGCCAGCAGCTTGCCAACAGAGAACACTGAAGCTTTCTTT. This sequence encodes CASSLPTENTEAFF.

The chain is built from TRBV6-4 and TRBJ2-7; D is perhaps TRBD1 (5 bases). Germline V gene data show CDR1 as MRHNA and CDR2 as SNTAGT. Deletions cut 3 bases from V and 4 bases from J, with 16 bases between. The CDR3 totals 15 residues. As DNA, the CDR3 is TGTGCCAGCAGTGAGGACAAAGGGGCAGGATACGAGCAGTACTTC. It translates to CASSEDKGAGYEQYF.

The V and J genes are TRBV29-1 and TRBJ2-3; no clear D. CDR3 length: 12 residues. Germline V gives CDR1 SQVTM, CDR2 ANQGSEA. V shed 1 base and J shed 0 bases, with 2 bases lying between them. The CDR3 region has the DNA TGCAGCGTTGAAGGGAGCACAGATACGCAGTATTTT. Residues: CSVEGSTDTQYF.

The chain carries TRBV27 and TRBJ1-1, with a possible D match to TRBD1 (5 bases). The CDR3 is 16 amino acids. Trimming removed 6 bases at V and 2 bases at J, with 19 bases between. CDR1 is MNHEY and CDR2 is SMNVEV in the germline V gene (reference sequence). The CDR3 loop is CASSFSSAGPNTEAFF. The CDR3, as DNA: TGTGCCAGCAGCTTCTCCTCGGCAGGGCCCAACACTGAAGCTTTCTTT.

This clone has only one observation. The chain couples TRBV9 to TRBJ1-1, with 7 positions matching TRBD1. The CDR3 sequence is 16 residues long. Germline CDR1 SGDLS, CDR2 YYNGEE. V gave up 0 bases and J gave up 0 bases; unmatched junction bases: 5. The CDR3 DNA reads TGTGCCAGCAGCGTAGAGGGACAGACCATGAACACTGAAGCTTTCTTT. Translated, it gives CASSVEGQTMNTEAFF.

V is TRBV6-5 and J is TRBJ2-7; weak D call: TRBD2 (5 bases). This CDR3 is built from 13 residues. The germline CDR1 and CDR2 sequences are MNHEY and SVGAGI. The V end was cut by 2 bases, the J end by 3 bases, with 8 bases between. The CDR3 region is CASSYGRGYEQYF. CDR3 DNA: TGTGCCAGCAGTTACGGTCGGGGCTACGAGCAGTACTTC.

V and J are TRBV16 and TRBJ1-3; D may be TRBD1 (5 bases). CDR3 length equals 18 residues. V was trimmed by 3 bases and J by 0 bases, leaving 18 bases between them. Germline V lookup: CDR1 KGHSY, CDR2 FQNENV. In DNA form, the CDR3 reads TGTGCCAGCAGCCAGTCTTATATTTGGGGGAGCTCTGGAAACACCATATATTTT. Protein: CASSQSYIWGSSGNTIYF.

The genes are TRBV7-2 and TRBJ2-7; D assignment may be TRBD1 or TRBD2 (5 bases each). The length of the CDR3 is 14 residues. V shed 3 bases and J shed 3 bases, with 12 bases lying between them. The germline gives CDR1 SGHTA, CDR2 FQGNSA. The CDR3 region has the DNA TGTGCCAGCAGCTTGGGGACGCGGAACTACGAGCAGTACTTC. This encodes CASSLGTRNYEQYF.

The chain links TRBV25-1 to TRBJ2-3; D may be TRBD1 or TRBD2 (5 bases each). This CDR3 is 15 amino acids long. The ends were cut back, 0 bases at V and 3 bases at J, with 10 bases in the middle. Germline lookup yields CDR1 MGHDK and CDR2 SYGVNS. CDR3 nucleotides: TGTGCCAGCAGTGAATATCAGGGCGGGACAGATACGCAGTATTTT. It is translated as CASSEYQGGTDTQYF.

The CDR3 region is CASSESAEQYF. CDR3 bases: TGTGCCAGCAGTGAGTCGGCGGAGCAGTACTTC. The rearrangement uses TRBV25-1 and TRBJ2-7; D is ambiguous. Per germline, CDR1 MGHDK and CDR2 SYGVNS. The CDR3 runs to 11 residues. V was shortened by 3 bases and J by 7 bases, with 7 bases between the two germline ends.

This rearrangement joins TRBV9 to TRBJ2-7; possible D gene TRBD1, 6 bases. The length of the CDR3 is 13 residues. V was clipped by 0 bases and J by 6 bases, with 10 bases between them. The germline CDR1 and CDR2 sequences are SGDLS and YYNGEE. CDR3 protein: CASSVGTASEQYF. The CDR3 nucleotides read TGTGCCAGCAGCGTAGGGACAGCGAGCGAGCAGTACTTC.

CDR3 protein: CASSEGLAYEQYF. CDR3 DNA: TGTGCCAGCAGTGAAGGGTTAGCCTACGAGCAGTACTTC. The V call is TRBV2, the J call TRBJ2-7; the D is unclear. The CDR3 has 13 amino acids. Germline CDR1 and CDR2: SNHLY and FYNNEI. Between the trimmed V and J ends, which lost 1 base and 2 bases, there was a span of 6 bases. Full variable domain (missing parts from reference TRBV2 and TRBJ2-7): EPEVTQTPSHQVTQMGQEVILRCVPISNHLYFYWYRQILGQKVEFLVSFYNNEISEKSEIFDDQFSVERPDGSNFTLKIRSTKLEDSAMYFCASSEGLAYEQYFGPGTRLTVT.

This rearrangement joins TRBV7-9 to TRBJ2-3; 10 bases are a match to TRBD2. Germline CDR1 SEHNR, CDR2 FQNEAQ (reference sequence). The CDR3 covers 14 residues. V shed 5 bases, J shed 5 bases, and the junction held 4 bases outside the gene matches. CDR3 sequence: CASSNLAGVDTQYF. The CDR3 nucleotides are TGTGCCAGCAGCAATCTAGCGGGGGTAGATACGCAGTATTTT. The full variable domain, its missing parts supplied by reference TRBV7-9 and TRBJ2-3, is DTGVSQNPRHKITKRGQNVTFRCDPISEHNRLYWYRQTLGQGPEFLTYFQNEAQLEKSRLLSDRFSAERPKGSFSTLEIQRTEQGDSAMYLCASSNLAGVDTQYFGPGTRLTVL.

V is TRBV27 and J is TRBJ2-7, with 12 bases that match TRBD1. V lost 5 bases to trimming and J lost 3 bases; unmatched junction nucleotides: 17. Looked up from germline, CDR1 is MNHEY and CDR2 is SMNVEV (reference sequence). The CDR3 covers 19 residues. CDR3 DNA: TGTGCCAGCAGTGCCCCATTCTTCGGGACAGGGGGCTTTAGCTACGAGCAGTACTTC. It yields the protein CASSAPFFGTGGFSYEQYF.

This clone was detected only a few times. V is TRBV9 and J is TRBJ2-2, with 8 nucleotides matching TRBD1. In germline, CDR1 is SGDLS, CDR2 YYNGEE. The CDR3 length is 15 residues. After removal of 4 bases from V and 6 bases from J, the junction contained 8 bases not matched to a gene. The CDR3 DNA reads TGTGCCAGCAGCTTATTGACAGGGGTTCCCGGGGAGCTGTTTTTT. Amino acid sequence: CASSLLTGVPGELFF.

The chain joins TRBV5-4 to TRBJ1-2, with 7 nucleotides matching TRBD1. The CDR3 loop spans 16 amino acids. The germline V gene has CDR1 SGHNT and CDR2 YYREEE (reference sequence). The junction had 13 bases not matched to a gene; V was cut back by 4 bases and J by 4 bases. The CDR3 DNA is TGTGCCAGCAGCGAACAGGGGCCCCTCTTGGGCTATGGCTACACCTTC. Protein product: CASSEQGPLLGYGYTF.

The chain recombines TRBV5-6 with TRBJ2-1; TRBD2 matches at 7 bases. The CDR3 is made up of 16 amino acids. CDR1 is SGHDT, CDR2 YYEEEE, per germline. Unmatched junction bases numbered 12, after V lost 2 bases and J lost 7 bases. The CDR3 is CASSFKRGSLRNEQFF. The CDR3 DNA reads as TGTGCCAGCAGCTTCAAGCGGGGTTCCCTTCGGAATGAGCAGTTCTTC.